The 28 T cell receptor beta chains given below trace back to one sample, sequenced in a study of cytomegalovirus exposure and HLA in healthy donors. Primers for the PCR totalled 60 Vbeta and 13 Jbeta. This table comes from immunoSEQ multiplex PCR, and its TCRdb copy is limited to in-frame clones, with some not included. The sample carries under 200,000 clones, 70% to 90% recorded once. Sequencing was carried out using PBMCs. The receptor set was obtained from a woman aged 30 to 39 in good health and CMV-seronegative.

V and J are TRBV19 and TRBJ1-1; perhaps TRBD1 as D (6 bases). Trimming took off 6 bases at V and 1 base at J, with 12 bases between the two ends. The CDR3 loop spans 14 amino acids. CDR1 LNHDA and CDR2 SQIVND come from the germline V gene (reference sequence). The CDR3 sequence is CASRGRGTNTEAFF. CDR3 coding DNA: TGTGCCAGTAGGGGCAGGGGAACGAACACTGAAGCTTTCTTT.

The chain employs TRBV27 and TRBJ2-7, with TRBD2 as a possible D gene (6 bases). The V gene lost 2 bases and the J gene lost 1 base, with 9 bases spanning the gap. The germline gives CDR1 MNHEY, CDR2 SMNVEV (reference sequence). The CDR3 contains 14 residues. CDR3 amino acids: CASSLRRGSYEQYF. The DNA for the CDR3 is TGTGCCAGCAGTTTACGACGGGGGTCCTACGAGCAGTACTTC.

The V call is TRBV5-4, the J call TRBJ2-1; 8 nucleotides agree with TRBD1. The V gene's germline CDR1 is SGHNT and CDR2 YYREEE (reference sequence). V was clipped by 4 bases and J by 6 bases; unmatched bases: 9. There are 15 residues in the CDR3. The CDR3 nucleotides are TGTGCCAGCAGCAAACAGACAGGGGTCGGCAATGAGCAGTTCTTC. This sequence encodes CASSKQTGVGNEQFF.

The chain couples TRBV5-1 to TRBJ2-3; a weak D match, TRBD1 (6 bases). The V end was cut by 0 bases, the J end by 7 bases, with 12 bases between. Looked up from germline, CDR1 is SGHRS and CDR2 is YFSETQ. The CDR3 contains 14 residues. The CDR3 sequence is CASSLEGRGHTQYF. CDR3 DNA sequence: TGCGCCAGCAGCTTGGAGGGCAGGGGTCATACGCAGTATTTT.

This clone has a handful of counts. CDR3 in amino acids: CASSKGTGKNSPLHF. DNA of the CDR3: TGTGCCAGCAGCAAAGGGACAGGGAAGAATTCACCCCTCCACTTT. The rearrangement uses TRBV7-9 and TRBJ1-6; 9 bases are a match to TRBD1. The V gene end was trimmed by 5 bases and the J gene end by 7 bases; junction bases not matched to a gene: 6. CDR3 size: 15 residues. Germline V gene data show CDR1 as SEHNR and CDR2 as FQNEAQ (reference sequence). The full variable domain, completed using reference TRBV7-9 and TRBJ1-6, is DTGVSQNPRHKITKRGQNVTFRCDPISEHNRLYWYRQTLGQGPEFLTYFQNEAQLEKSRLLSDRFSAERPKGSFSTLEIQRTEQGDSAMYLCASSKGTGKNSPLHFGNGTRLTVT.

This chain uses TRBV29-1 with TRBJ2-1, with a possible D match to TRBD1 (6 bases). In germline, CDR1 is SQVTM, CDR2 ANQGSEA. The CDR3 loop spans 15 amino acids. Between the trimmed V and J ends, which lost 7 bases and 0 bases, there was a span of 16 bases. CDR3 region: CSATGRLSSYNEQFF. The CDR3 DNA follows: TGCAGCGCGACAGGTCGTCTCAGCTCCTACAATGAGCAGTTCTTC.

The chain employs TRBV5-4 and TRBJ2-7; the match to TRBD1 covers 11 bases. Germline loops: CDR1 SGHNT, CDR2 YYREEE (reference sequence). The CDR3 covers 15 residues. The J segment lost 3 bases and the V segment lost 5 bases, leaving 7 bases of the junction unmatched. The chain's CDR3 is CASSSGQGAFYEQYF. CDR3 in DNA: TGTGCCAGCAGTTCCGGACAGGGGGCTTTCTACGAGCAGTACTTC.

This chain uses TRBV18 with TRBJ2-3; 7 bases are a match to TRBD2. The length of the CDR3 is 15 residues. Trimming at V came to 3 bases and at J to 1 base, leaving 4 bases not matched to a gene. Germline CDR1 reads KGHSH; CDR2 reads LQKENI. The DNA for the CDR3 is TGTGCCAGCTCACCCGGGGGGTACCGCACAGATACGCAGTATTTT. Its translation is CASSPGGYRTDTQYF.

The chain employs TRBV28 and TRBJ2-1; a possible D gene is TRBD2 (6 bases). Trimming took off 4 bases at V and 4 bases at J, with 20 bases between the two ends. Looked up from germline, CDR1 is MDHEN and CDR2 is SYDVKM. The CDR3 loop spans 17 amino acids. CDR3 coding DNA: TGTGCCAGCAGTTCGCGACTAGAGCGGAGATCATACAATGAGCAGTTCTTC. Its translation: CASSSRLERRSYNEQFF.

The V and J genes are TRBV10-3 and TRBJ2-1, with TRBD1 identical over 8 bases. With 8 bases clipped from V and 10 bases from J, the junction kept 4 bases outside the gene matches. There are 11 residues in the CDR3. The germline V gene encodes CDR1 ENHRY and CDR2 SYGVKD. The CDR3 protein is CAIAAGGEQFF. The CDR3 DNA sequence: TGTGCCATCGCGGCAGGGGGCGAGCAGTTCTTC.

V is TRBV6-1 and J is TRBJ2-1, with TRBD2 identical over 7 bases. Germline CDR1 MNHNS, CDR2 SASEGT. The CDR3 sequence is 17 residues long. V lost 3 bases and J lost 1; bases outside the gene matches: 9. The CDR3 region has the DNA TGTGCCAGCAGTGACCTCGGGACTACCTTTTCCTACAATGAGCAGTTCTTC. It specifies CASSDLGTTFSYNEQFF.

The V gene is TRBV10-3, the J gene TRBJ2-1; D assignment may be TRBD1 or TRBD2 (5 bases each). The CDR3 covers 16 residues. CDR1 is ENHRY and CDR2 is SYGVKD in the germline V gene. The ends were cut back, 10 bases at V and 1 base at J, with 20 bases in the middle. The CDR3 protein is CATRALGSESYNEQFF. The CDR3 region has the DNA TGTGCCACCAGGGCCCTCGGTAGCGAATCCTACAATGAGCAGTTCTTC.

The chain has TRBV13 and TRBJ1-2; possibly TRBD1 for D (5 bases). V was clipped by 2 bases and J by 2 bases, with 12 bases between them. Germline V gene lookup returns CDR1 PRHDT and CDR2 FYEKMQ (reference sequence). CDR3 length equals 15 residues. Written as DNA, the CDR3 is TGTGCCAGCAGCTTACAGGGAGGAGGAAACTATGGCTACACCTTC. It translates to CASSLQGGGNYGYTF.

The V gene is TRBV6-1, the J gene TRBJ2-7; 8 nucleotides match TRBD1. The CDR3 totals 14 residues. Per the germline V gene, CDR1 is MNHNS and CDR2 is SASEGT. J was trimmed by 5 bases and V by 5 bases; bases with no gene match: 8. CDR3 DNA sequence: TGTGCCAGCAGTATAACAGGGGGTCGGAACGAGCAGTACTTC. Its translation: CASSITGGRNEQYF.

The rearrangement links TRBV27 to TRBJ2-3, with D possibly being TRBD1 (5 bases). The CDR3 is made up of 13 amino acids. CDR1 and CDR2 (germline): MNHEY, SMNVEV (reference sequence). Deletions cut 2 bases from V and 6 bases from J, with 9 bases between. CDR3 DNA: TGTGCCAGCAGTTTAACAGGAGTGGATACGCAGTATTTT. The encoded protein is CASSLTGVDTQYF.

V gene TRBV5-1 combines with J gene TRBJ1-2; TRBD1 matches 7 bases. The germline CDR1 and CDR2 sequences are SGHRS and YFSETQ. V dropped 0 bases and J dropped 5; count of bases not matched to a gene: 4. The CDR3 has 14 amino acids. CDR3 residues: CASSLDTGAYGYTF. The CDR3 DNA follows: TGCGCCAGCAGCTTGGATACAGGGGCGTATGGCTACACCTTC.

The chain uses TRBV5-6 and TRBJ2-6, with D maybe TRBD1 (6 bases). Trimming took 5 bases from V and 10 from J, leaving 10 bases between them. Germline values: CDR1 SGHDT, CDR2 YYEEEE. CDR3 length: 12 amino acids. DNA of the CDR3: TGTGCCAGCAGTCCAACAGGGAACGTCCTGACTTTC. Amino acids: CASSPTGNVLTF.

As regards this clone: This same CDR3 is encoded by further DNA sequences in the sample. This chain connects TRBV28 to TRBJ2-7; D is perhaps TRBD1 (6 bases). CDR1 is MDHEN, CDR2 SYDVKM, per germline. CDR3 length: 14 amino acids. The V gene lost 0 bases and the J gene lost 1 base, with 7 bases spanning the gap. For the CDR3, the DNA is TGTGCCAGCAGTTTATGGGACAGTTCCTACGAGCAGTACTTC. It yields the protein CASSLWDSSYEQYF.

J is TRBJ2-3 and V is TRBV5-1, with D possibly being TRBD1 (6 bases). The CDR3 contains 16 residues. In germline, CDR1 is SGHRS, CDR2 YFSETQ. V was cut by 2 bases and J by 0 bases, with 13 bases left in between. The CDR3 sequence is CASSFRTVTSTDTQYF. CDR3 DNA: TGCGCCAGCAGCTTCCGGACAGTAACTAGCACAGATACGCAGTATTTT.

The chain recombines TRBV28 with TRBJ1-5; 7 nucleotides line up with TRBD1. With 5 bases clipped from V and 9 bases from J, the junction kept 7 bases outside the gene matches. CDR1 and CDR2 from the germline V gene are MDHEN and SYDVKM. The CDR3 runs to 13 residues. CDR3: CASSLTGVRPQHF. The CDR3 nucleotides read TGTGCCAGCAGTCTAACAGGGGTTCGGCCCCAGCATTTT.

This rearrangement joins TRBV5-1 to TRBJ2-2; 10 bases align to TRBD2. The CDR3 has 17 residues. Looked up from germline, CDR1 is SGHRS and CDR2 is YFSETQ. V dropped 4 bases and J dropped 4; count of bases not matched to a gene: 10. The CDR3, as DNA: TGCGCCAGCAGCAAGGGGGGACTAGCGTCTGGCACCGGGGAGCTGTTTTTT. This codes for CASSKGGLASGTGELFF. Drawing the rest from reference TRBV5-1 and TRBJ2-2, the complete variable domain is KAGVTQTPRYLIKTRGQQVTLSCSPISGHRSVSWYQQTPGQGLQFLFEYFSETQRNKGNFPGRFSGRQFSNSRSEMNVSTLELGDSALYLCASSKGGLASGTGELFFGEGSRLTVL.

The rearrangement joins TRBV9 to TRBJ1-3; possible D gene TRBD1, 5 bases. V was clipped by 2 bases and J by 0 bases, with 9 bases between them. The CDR3 sequence is 15 residues long. Germline CDR1 reads SGDLS; CDR2 reads YYNGEE. The CDR3 DNA follows: TGTGCCAGCAGCGTCACAGGCTCCTCTGGAAACACCATATATTTT. Its protein is CASSVTGSSGNTIYF.

The rearrangement uses TRBV7-2 and TRBJ2-5; a weak D match, TRBD1 (6 bases). CDR1 is SGHTA, CDR2 FQGNSA, per germline. The CDR3 extends over 12 amino acids. Trimming stripped 5 bases from V and 5 bases from J, with 9 bases between. CDR3 DNA: TGTGCCAGCAGCCCTCAGGGGGAGACCCAGTACTTC. Amino acid sequence: CASSPQGETQYF.

The V gene is TRBV2, the J gene TRBJ2-7; D is perhaps TRBD2 (5 bases). This CDR3 has 15 residues. Germline V gene data show CDR1 as SNHLY and CDR2 as FYNNEI. V shed 6 bases and J shed 4 bases, with 19 bases lying between them. This CDR3 is CASRAPRGRPYEQYF. CDR3 DNA sequence: TGTGCCAGCAGGGCCCCCCGGGGAAGACCGTACGAGCAGTACTTC.

The chain couples TRBV28 to TRBJ2-7, with 7 bases lining up with TRBD1. CDR1 is MDHEN and CDR2 is SYDVKM in the germline V gene. The CDR3 has 15 amino acids. V shed 10 bases, J shed 4 bases, and the junction held 16 bases outside the gene matches. This CDR3 is CATQNPLGQKYEQYF. DNA for the CDR3: TGTGCCACCCAGAACCCCCTGGGACAGAAATACGAGCAGTACTTC.

This clone is a singleton in its sample. The chain carries TRBV14 and TRBJ2-2; D is unclear. V was shortened by 1 base and J by 8 bases, with 11 bases between the two germline ends. The CDR3 sequence is 14 residues long. Germline CDR1 reads SGHDN; CDR2 reads FVKESK. As DNA, the CDR3 is TGTGCCAGCAGCCAAGGAAGCTGGGCTGGGGAGCTGTTTTTT. It translates to CASSQGSWAGELFF. Filled out from reference TRBV14 and TRBJ2-2, the complete variable domain reads EAGVTQFPSHSVIEKGQTVTLRCDPISGHDNLYWYRRVMGKEIKFLLHFVKESKQDESGMPNNRFLAERTGGTYSTLKVQPAELEDSGVYFCASSQGSWAGELFFGEGSRLTVL.

The chain carries TRBV2 and TRBJ1-4; unclear D gene. V lost 5 bases and J lost 0, with 13 bases in between. CDR1 and CDR2 (germline): SNHLY, FYNNEI. The CDR3 has 16 residues. The CDR3 region is CASSLHSSATNEKLFF. The DNA for the CDR3 is TGTGCCAGCAGTCTGCACAGCAGTGCAACTAATGAAAAACTGTTTTTT.

This rearrangement joins TRBV19 to TRBJ2-1; 8 bases line up with TRBD2. The CDR3 runs to 15 residues. Germline-derived CDR1 and CDR2 are LNHDA and SQIVND (reference sequence). Trimming at V came to 5 bases and at J to 5 bases, leaving 8 bases not matched to a gene. The CDR3 DNA reads as TGTGCCAGTAGTTGGGGACCCGGGGGGGACAATGAGCAGTTCTTC. Translation: CASSWGPGGDNEQFF.